This T cell receptor (beta chain) was recovered during a study of cytomegalovirus exposure and HLA in healthy donors. Study background: An early data release held around 80 million unique TCRs from HLA-typed donors.

Overall study results and limits: There was a cluster of highly shared sequence variants that was likely a sequencing artifact. Previously analyzed data showed that most TCR beta V segments were productive at a frequency of about 87% or about 30%.

The primer mix had 60 Vbeta and 13 Jbeta primers. Generated by immunoSEQ multiplex PCR, the TCRdb table keeps only in-frame clones and is missing some. The sample contains roughly 100,000 clones, approximately 82% of which appear only once. This clone came up a few times. The antigen remains undetermined. With 1 base removed from V and 6 bases from J, the gap between germline ends came to 16 bases. This CDR3 comprises 15 residues. Germline V gene sequence: CDR1 LNHNV, CDR2 YYDKDF (reference sequence). V is TRBV15 and J is TRBJ2-7; D is possibly TRBD1 (6 bases). Material for sequencing was PBMCs. The sequence was obtained from a man aged 40-55 years in good health and CMV-seropositive. The CDR3 region has the DNA TGTGCCACCAGCAGAGGGCTCCTAGGGGGTACCGAGCAGTACTTC. Translation gives CATSRGLLGGTEQYF.